A single TCR beta chain is shown here with its context. Antigen specificity is unknown. The data belong to a study of T cells in Graves' hyperthyroidism and ophthalmopathy. In the study overall: Peripheral blood was drawn at first diagnosis, prior to all treatment.

The study defined stable Graves' hyperthyroidism as no ophthalmopathy progression within 18 months. The PBMCs had their origin in approximately 10 ml of fresh peripheral blood. Trimming cost V 5 bases and J 2 bases, with 16 bases left between them. This CDR3 is 14 amino acids long. Germline CDR1 reads DFQATT; CDR2 reads SNEGSKA (reference sequence). Amplification of TCR beta CDR3 regions used RNA as the template. First-round RT-PCR targeting the TCR CDR3 was performed with the HTBI primer set. One entry per CDR3 protein, called by TCRdb with MiXCR from the multiplex PCR reads. The data show 750,000 to 900,000 distinct CDR3 sequences, 38% seen once. Study-wide points: In blood, most of the thyroid clonotypes expanded above 0.001 were also present.

Source material: blood. V usage is TRBV20-1 and J usage is TRBJ2-7; D may be TRBD1 or TRBD2 (5 bases each). This clonotype was sampled from a man aged 18 to 29 with Graves' hyperthyroidism. The CDR3 sequence: CSALLALGAYEQYF. CDR3 bases: TGCAGTGCTCTTCTAGCCTTAGGGGCCTACGAGCAGTACTTC.